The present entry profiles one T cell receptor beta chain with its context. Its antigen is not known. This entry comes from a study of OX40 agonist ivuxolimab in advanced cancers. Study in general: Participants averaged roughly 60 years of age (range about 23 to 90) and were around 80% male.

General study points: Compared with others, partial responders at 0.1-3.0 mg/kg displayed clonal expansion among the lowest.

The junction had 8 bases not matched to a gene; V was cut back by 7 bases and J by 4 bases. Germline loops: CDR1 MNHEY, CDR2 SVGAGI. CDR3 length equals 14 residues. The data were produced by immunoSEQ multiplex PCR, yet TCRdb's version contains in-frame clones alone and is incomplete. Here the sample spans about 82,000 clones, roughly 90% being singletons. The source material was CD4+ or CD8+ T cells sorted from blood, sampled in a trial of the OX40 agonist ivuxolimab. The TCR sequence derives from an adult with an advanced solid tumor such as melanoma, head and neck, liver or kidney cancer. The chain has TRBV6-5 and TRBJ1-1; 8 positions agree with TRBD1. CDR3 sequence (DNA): TGTGCCAGCACTGCTTTGCAGGGGGCCACTGAAGCTTTCTTT. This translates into CASTALQGATEAFF.